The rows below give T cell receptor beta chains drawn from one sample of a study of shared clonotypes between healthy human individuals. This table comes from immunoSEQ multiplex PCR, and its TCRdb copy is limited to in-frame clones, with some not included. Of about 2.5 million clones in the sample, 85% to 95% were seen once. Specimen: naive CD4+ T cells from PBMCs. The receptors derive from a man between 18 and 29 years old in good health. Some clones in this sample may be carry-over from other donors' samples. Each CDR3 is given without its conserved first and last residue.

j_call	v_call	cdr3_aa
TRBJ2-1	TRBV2	ASSREGLYNEQF
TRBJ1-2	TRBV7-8	ASSRGPNYGYT
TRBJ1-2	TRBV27	ASSRWDGAYVWGYT
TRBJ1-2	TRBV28	ASSFPQVTGYT
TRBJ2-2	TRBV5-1	ASRRDSQNTGELF
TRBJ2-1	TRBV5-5	ASSLTGTSVFEQF
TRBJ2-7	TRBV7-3	ASSLGLGNEQY
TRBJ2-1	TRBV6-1	ASSERTPSSYNEQF
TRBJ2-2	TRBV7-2	ASSNNGWGQGASTGELF
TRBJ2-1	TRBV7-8	ASIPTEAGYNEQF
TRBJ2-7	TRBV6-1	ASSDPTFPYEQY
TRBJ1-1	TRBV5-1	ASSTVPQLRSTAEAF
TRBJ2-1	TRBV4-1	ASSLRVLGAGGLSEQF
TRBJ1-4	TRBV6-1	ASSEVQGSTNEKLF
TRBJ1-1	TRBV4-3	ASSPPGARTEAF
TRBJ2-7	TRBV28	ASSRREPPYEQY
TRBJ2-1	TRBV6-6	ASSGRGNEQF
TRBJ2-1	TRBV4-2	ASSQDPSSYNEQF
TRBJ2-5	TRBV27	ASRDPRTGQETQY
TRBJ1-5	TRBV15	ATSRDFTGGTRHQPQH
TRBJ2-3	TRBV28	ASSPPWGAGGTDTQY
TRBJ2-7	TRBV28	ASSGTSGDLYEQY
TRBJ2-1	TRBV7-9	ASSLARELTYNEQF
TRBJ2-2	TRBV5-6	ASSLGRTGELF
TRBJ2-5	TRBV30	ALTQETQY
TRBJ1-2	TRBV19	ASTTGLNYGYT
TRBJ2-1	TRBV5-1	ASSLIAGISYNEQF
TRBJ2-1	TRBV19	ASSGPLQNNEQF
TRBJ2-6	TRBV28	ASSLWGTGANVLT
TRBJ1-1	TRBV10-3	AISESPRENTEAF
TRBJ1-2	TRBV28	ASSGTGGYT
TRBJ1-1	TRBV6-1	ASSDPRSLAAEAF
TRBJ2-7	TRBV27	ASGPGLPYYEQY
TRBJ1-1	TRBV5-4	ASSLELGDTEAF
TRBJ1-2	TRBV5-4	ASSLRTFDKGYT
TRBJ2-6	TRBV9	ASSVSGLSSGANVLT
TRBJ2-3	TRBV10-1	ASSEILAGVDTQY
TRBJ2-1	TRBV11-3	ASSFSGLHNEQF
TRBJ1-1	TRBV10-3	AISIQLNTEAF
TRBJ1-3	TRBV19	ASLPGVIAGNTIY
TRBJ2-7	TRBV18	ASSLLLQGAHEQY
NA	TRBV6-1	ASSGRDRGSYEQY
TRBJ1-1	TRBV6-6	ASSYNQGARAF
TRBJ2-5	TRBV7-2	ASSLETPETQY
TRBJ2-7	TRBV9	ASSAGAGPYEQY
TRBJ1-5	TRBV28	ASRLPGQGAFQPQH